One and the same sample provided the 32 T cell receptor beta chains below, sequenced in a study of shared clonotypes between healthy human individuals. Sequencing used immunoSEQ multiplex PCR; TCRdb keeps in-frame clones, though not all of them. The sample contains 2 million to 2.5 million clones, about 94% of which appear only once. Sequenced material: naive CD4+ T cells sorted from blood. The subset: CD45RA+ positively selected. These receptors all stem from a man aged 18 to 29 in good health.

The V and J genes are TRBV11-2 and TRBJ2-2; D gene ambiguous. This CDR3 comprises 16 residues. V was trimmed by 3 bases and J by 0 bases, leaving 11 bases between them. Germline CDR1 and CDR2: SGHAT and FQNNGV. The DNA for the CDR3 is TGTGCCAGCAGCTTTTTTACGATGTCGAACACCGGGGAGCTGTTTTTT. It translates to CASSFFTMSNTGELFF.

J is TRBJ2-5 and V is TRBV2; TRBD1 or TRBD2 may be the D gene (5 bases each). CDR1 and CDR2 from the germline V gene are SNHLY and FYNNEI. Trimming pared 7 bases from V and 5 bases from J, leaving 17 bases between. There are 14 residues in the CDR3. In DNA, the CDR3 is TGTGCCAGCAACGTTCAGGGACCTGGGGAGACCCAGTACTTC. Protein sequence: CASNVQGPGETQYF.

The V and J genes are TRBV6-1 and TRBJ2-7, with 8 bases lining up with TRBD1. CDR3 length: 14 amino acids. V shed 4 bases, J shed 3 bases, and the junction held 5 bases outside the gene matches. The V gene's germline CDR1 is MNHNS and CDR2 SASEGT. The CDR3 region is CASSAGTGRYEQYF. The CDR3 nucleotides read TGTGCCAGCAGTGCCGGGACAGGCCGCTACGAGCAGTACTTC.

The chain carries TRBV18 and TRBJ1-3, with D unresolved. V was pared by 0 bases and J by 5 bases, with 5 bases between. CDR1 and CDR2 from the germline V gene are KGHSH and LQKENI. CDR3 length: 13 residues. CDR3 sequence reads: CASSPPRRNTIYF. In DNA form, the CDR3 reads TGTGCCAGCTCACCACCCAGGAGAAACACCATATATTTT.

To note about this clone: Distinct nucleotide sequences in the sample also encode this CDR3. This chain joins TRBV18 and TRBJ2-7; the D is unclear. Germline V gives CDR1 KGHSH, CDR2 LQKENI. This CDR3 is built from 13 residues. V lost 0 bases to trimming and J lost 2 bases, with 5 bases between them. CDR3 bases: TGTGCCAGCTCACCACCGGCAGCCTACGAGCAGTACTTC. As protein: CASSPPAAYEQYF.

The chain has TRBV5-1 and TRBJ2-7; 7 nucleotides match TRBD2. Germline V gene sequence: CDR1 SGHRS, CDR2 YFSETQ. There are 16 residues in the CDR3. With V trimmed by 0 bases and J by 2 bases, 8 bases remained unmatched. The CDR3 nucleotides are TGCGCCAGCAGCTTGGCCCCAGCGGGGTCCACCTACGAGCAGTACTTC. Its protein product is CASSLAPAGSTYEQYF.

This rearrangement joins TRBV5-1 to TRBJ1-1; 9 bases align to TRBD1. The CDR3 consists of 18 residues. V dropped 3 bases and J dropped 5; count of bases not matched to a gene: 17. Germline V lookup: CDR1 SGHRS, CDR2 YFSETQ. The CDR3 DNA follows: TGCGCCAGCAGCTGGGGACAGGGAGGGGAGAAGGTGTGGACTGAAGCTTTCTTT. Encoded protein: CASSWGQGGEKVWTEAFF.

The sample holds one count of this clone. This chain joins TRBV10-3 and TRBJ2-1, with 12 bases identical to TRBD2. V lost 8 bases and J lost 6; bases outside the gene matches: 5. Germline V gene sequence: CDR1 ENHRY, CDR2 SYGVKD. The CDR3 runs to 14 residues. CDR3 sequence (DNA): TGTGCCATCGCGACTAGCGGGAGTGGCAATGAGCAGTTCTTC. It specifies CAIATSGSGNEQFF.

The rearrangement links TRBV7-9 to TRBJ1-3; D is unclear. Trimming removed 1 base from V and 5 bases from J, with 6 bases in between. Germline V gene data show CDR1 as SEHNR and CDR2 as FQNEAQ (reference sequence). This CDR3 comprises 13 residues. CDR3 residues: CASSLEGRNTIYF. CDR3 DNA sequence: TGTGCCAGCAGCTTAGAGGGAAGAAACACCATATATTTT.

V and J are TRBV4-1 and TRBJ2-7; 10 bases are shared with TRBD2. Germline values: CDR1 MGHRA, CDR2 YSYEKL. The ends lost 6 bases at V and 3 bases at J; junction bases unmatched: 2. The CDR3 is 13 amino acids. CDR3 protein: CASRASGSYEQYF. CDR3 nucleotide sequence: TGCGCCAGCAGGGCTAGCGGGAGCTACGAGCAGTACTTC.

This chain connects TRBV11-2 to TRBJ2-2, with D possibly being TRBD1 (6 bases). CDR1 is SGHAT and CDR2 is FQNNGV in the germline V gene. V was cut by 5 bases and J by 6 bases, with 10 bases left in between. The CDR3 totals 13 residues. In DNA form, the CDR3 reads TGTGCCAGCAGCCCAGGGGTAGCCGGGGAGCTGTTTTTT. This encodes CASSPGVAGELFF.

The rearrangement joins TRBV28 to TRBJ2-7; 9 nucleotides agree with TRBD1. The V segment lost 5 bases and the J segment 2 bases; nucleotides outside the gene matches: 7. The CDR3 consists of 15 residues. Per germline, CDR1 MDHEN and CDR2 SYDVKM. CDR3 DNA: TGTGCCAGCAGTCCGGGGACAGGGATGCCCTACGAGCAGTACTTC. Its translation: CASSPGTGMPYEQYF.

The CDR3, as DNA: TGTGCCAGCAGTGAAGTAGGCTCCTACAATGAGCAGTTCTTC. Encoded protein: CASSEVGSYNEQFF. The rearrangement links TRBV25-1 to TRBJ2-1; D is uncertain. This CDR3 is built from 14 residues. Trimming stripped 2 bases from V and 0 bases from J, with 5 bases between. CDR1 MGHDK and CDR2 SYGVNS come from the germline V gene.

Comments on this clone: Other DNA sequences in the sample encode the same CDR3. This sequence joins TRBV6-5 and TRBJ2-7; D perhaps matches TRBD2 (5 bases). The V end lost 0 bases, the J end lost 3 bases, and 9 bases lay between the germline ends. In germline, CDR1 is MNHEY, CDR2 SVGAGI. The CDR3 loop spans 14 amino acids. The CDR3 loop is CASSYSRGNYEQYF. CDR3 coding DNA: TGTGCCAGCAGTTACTCACGGGGAAACTACGAGCAGTACTTC.

The chain joins TRBV6-5 to TRBJ1-1, with D maybe TRBD1 (6 bases). V dropped 6 bases and J dropped 3 bases, with 11 bases sitting between them. The CDR3 totals 13 residues. Germline-derived CDR1 and CDR2 are MNHEY and SVGAGI. The CDR3, as DNA: TGTGCCAGCAGAGGGGGGCAGGACACTGAAGCTTTCTTT. As protein: CASRGGQDTEAFF.

This clone was detected only a few times. J is TRBJ2-1 and V is TRBV19; D is tentatively TRBD1 or TRBD2 (6 bases each). Trimming stripped 7 bases from V and 5 bases from J, with 15 bases between. The CDR3 has 14 residues. The germline CDR1 and CDR2 sequences are LNHDA and SQIVND (reference sequence). The DNA for the CDR3 is TGTGCCAGTACCTGGGGGCGCGGGGACAATGAGCAGTTCTTC. Protein sequence: CASTWGRGDNEQFF. Variable domain in full (rest from reference TRBV19 and TRBJ2-1): DGGITQSPKYLFRKEGQNVTLSCEQNLNHDAMYWYRQDPGQGLRLIYYSQIVNDFQKGDIAEGYSVSREKKESFPLTVTSAQKNPTAFYLCASTWGRGDNEQFFGPGTRLTVL.

The chain carries TRBV19 and TRBJ2-2, with D possibly being TRBD2 (5 bases). Germline CDR1 LNHDA, CDR2 SQIVND (reference sequence). The V end was cut by 3 bases, the J end by 3 bases, with 11 bases between. There are 15 residues in the CDR3. This CDR3 reads CASSMSGAYTGELFF. The CDR3 DNA follows: TGTGCCAGTAGTATGAGCGGAGCCTACACCGGGGAGCTGTTTTTT. Together with reference TRBV19 and TRBJ2-2, the CDR3 gives the full variable domain: DGGITQSPKYLFRKEGQNVTLSCEQNLNHDAMYWYRQDPGQGLRLIYYSQIVNDFQKGDIAEGYSVSREKKESFPLTVTSAQKNPTAFYLCASSMSGAYTGELFFGEGSRLTVL.

The J gene is TRBJ1-5, the V gene TRBV6-6; no definite D call. The CDR3 is made up of 13 amino acids. CDR1 is MNHNY and CDR2 is SVGAGI in the germline V gene (reference sequence). The V end was cut by 4 bases, the J end by 5 bases, with 9 bases between. CDR3 nucleotides: TGTGCCAGCAGTTTCTTGGCGTATCAGCCCCAGCATTTT. Translating gives CASSFLAYQPQHF.

The gene calls are TRBV28 and TRBJ2-1; no reliable D call. The CDR3 covers 13 residues. Germline V gene lookup returns CDR1 MDHEN and CDR2 SYDVKM. V lost 5 bases and J lost 7, with 12 bases in between. The CDR3 region has the DNA TGTGCCAGCAGTCCACCCCCCCCGAATGAGCAGTTCTTC. As protein: CASSPPPPNEQFF. The full variable domain, rest sourced from reference TRBV28 and TRBJ2-1, is DVKVTQSSRYLVKRTGEKVFLECVQDMDHENMFWYRQDPGLGLRLIYFSYDVKMKEKGDIPEGYSVSREKKERFSLILESASTNQTSMYLCASSPPPPNEQFFGPGTRLTVL.

The rearrangement links TRBV6-5 to TRBJ1-2; D unresolved. With 2 bases removed from V and 6 bases from J, the gap between germline ends came to 10 bases. This CDR3 contains 13 residues. The germline CDR1 and CDR2 sequences are MNHEY and SVGAGI. The CDR3 loop reads CASSYRTDDGYTF. The CDR3 nucleotides are TGTGCCAGCAGTTACCGGACGGACGATGGCTACACCTTC.

The chain couples TRBV28 to TRBJ1-4; D ambiguous. Germline CDR1 is MDHEN and CDR2 is SYDVKM. Trimming removed 6 bases from V and 5 bases from J, with 16 bases in between. The CDR3 loop spans 15 amino acids. CDR3 coding DNA: TGTGCCAGCAGCCCCCGAAGAGGCATGAATGAAAAACTGTTTTTT. It is translated as CASSPRRGMNEKLFF.

The chain has TRBV30 and TRBJ1-2; D uncertain. Germline V lookup: CDR1 GTSNPN, CDR2 SVGIG (reference sequence). This CDR3 contains 13 residues. V lost 0 bases, J lost 4 bases, and 9 bases lay in between. The CDR3 sequence: CAWSVLRSYGYTF. The CDR3 region has the DNA TGTGCCTGGAGTGTACTGAGAAGCTATGGCTACACCTTC.

This chain joins TRBV5-1 and TRBJ2-3; D could derive from TRBD1 or TRBD2 (5 bases each). Germline V CDR1 and CDR2: SGHRS, YFSETQ. V shed 6 bases and J shed 2 bases, with 10 bases lying between them. The CDR3 loop spans 13 amino acids. CDR3 sequence reads: CASTRETTDTQYF. Here the CDR3 DNA reads TGCGCCAGCACCAGGGAGACCACAGATACGCAGTATTTT. Looking up the rest from reference TRBV5-1 and TRBJ2-3 gives the full variable domain: KAGVTQTPRYLIKTRGQQVTLSCSPISGHRSVSWYQQTPGQGLQFLFEYFSETQRNKGNFPGRFSGRQFSNSRSEMNVSTLELGDSALYLCASTRETTDTQYFGPGTRLTVL.

V is TRBV5-1 and J is TRBJ2-7; 13 positions match TRBD2. The V gene end was trimmed by 5 bases and the J gene end by 2 bases; junction bases not matched to a gene: 10. From germline, CDR1 is SGHRS and CDR2 YFSETQ. This CDR3 has 17 amino acids. The CDR3 loop is CASRRGTSGTKTYEQYF. Here the CDR3 DNA reads TGCGCCAGCAGGCGTGGGACTAGCGGGACTAAAACCTACGAGCAGTACTTC.

With respect to this clone: The sample has other DNA sequences that encode this CDR3 too. The chain recombines TRBV19 with TRBJ1-6; D not certain. This CDR3 region has 12 residues. The germline V and J ends were trimmed by 3 bases and 10 bases, with 7 bases remaining between them. Per the germline V gene, CDR1 is LNHDA and CDR2 is SQIVND (reference sequence). CDR3 DNA: TGTGCCAGTAGTATTGGAGGCTCACCCCTCCACTTT. It translates to CASSIGGSPLHF.

The chain has TRBV9 and TRBJ2-3, with TRBD2 matching 9 bases. CDR1 is SGDLS, CDR2 YYNGEE, per germline. The CDR3 totals 15 residues. Trimming cost V 4 bases and J 3 bases; bases outside gene matches: 6. The CDR3 DNA follows: TGTGCCAGCAGCCCTACTAGCGGGCGTACAGATACGCAGTATTTT. It specifies CASSPTSGRTDTQYF.

This chain uses TRBV5-1 with TRBJ2-2; TRBD2 matches at 11 bases. The CDR3 sequence is 16 residues long. The germline CDR1 and CDR2 sequences are SGHRS and YFSETQ. J lost 8 bases, V lost 2 bases, and 8 bases had no gene match. The CDR3 here is CASSFRLAGNEGELFF. The CDR3 DNA sequence: TGCGCCAGCAGCTTTCGACTAGCGGGGAACGAAGGGGAGCTGTTTTTT.

The chain has TRBV9 and TRBJ2-3, with D maybe TRBD1 (6 bases). Germline V lookup: CDR1 SGDLS, CDR2 YYNGEE. The CDR3 contains 15 residues. The V end lost 3 bases, the J end lost 0 bases, and 11 bases lay between the germline ends. In DNA, the CDR3 is TGTGCCAGCAGCGCCCAACAGGGTAGCACAGATACGCAGTATTTT. The encoded protein is CASSAQQGSTDTQYF.

A remark on this clone: Other nucleotide sequences in the sample specify the same CDR3. The rearrangement links TRBV5-4 to TRBJ2-7; the match to TRBD1 covers 9 bases. Unmatched junction bases numbered 3, after V lost 2 bases and J lost 0 bases. Germline V gene lookup returns CDR1 SGHNT and CDR2 YYREEE (reference sequence). The CDR3 sequence is 15 residues long. DNA for the CDR3: TGTGCCAGCAGCTTAGGACAGGGGTTCTCCTACGAGCAGTACTTC. This translates into CASSLGQGFSYEQYF.

The V gene is TRBV29-1, the J gene TRBJ1-3; D might be TRBD1 (6 bases). The germline V and J ends were trimmed by 8 bases and 0 bases, with 11 bases remaining between them. Germline assignment: CDR1 SQVTM and CDR2 ANQGSEA. The CDR3 is 13 amino acids. The CDR3, as DNA: TGCAGCTCCGCGGACAGCTCTGGAAACACCATATATTTT. Its translation is CSSADSSGNTIYF.

J is TRBJ1-1 and V is TRBV29-1; TRBD1 is a possible D gene (5 bases). Germline V CDR1 and CDR2: SQVTM, ANQGSEA. The CDR3 totals 12 residues. Trimming left V 4 bases short and J 5 bases short, with 11 bases between. The CDR3 DNA reads TGCAGCGTTGCCGGGGCGAAAACTGAAGCTTTCTTT. Encoded protein: CSVAGAKTEAFF.

The J gene is TRBJ2-3, the V gene TRBV5-1; D may be TRBD1 (6 bases). Trimming removed 4 bases at V and 4 bases at J, with 19 bases between. This CDR3 comprises 16 residues. Germline CDR1 SGHRS, CDR2 YFSETQ. The CDR3 spells CASSPLMTGSADTQYF. DNA for the CDR3: TGCGCCAGCAGCCCGTTGATGACAGGATCGGCAGATACGCAGTATTTT. The variable domain in full, completed from reference TRBV5-1 and TRBJ2-3, reads KAGVTQTPRYLIKTRGQQVTLSCSPISGHRSVSWYQQTPGQGLQFLFEYFSETQRNKGNFPGRFSGRQFSNSRSEMNVSTLELGDSALYLCASSPLMTGSADTQYFGPGTRLTVL.